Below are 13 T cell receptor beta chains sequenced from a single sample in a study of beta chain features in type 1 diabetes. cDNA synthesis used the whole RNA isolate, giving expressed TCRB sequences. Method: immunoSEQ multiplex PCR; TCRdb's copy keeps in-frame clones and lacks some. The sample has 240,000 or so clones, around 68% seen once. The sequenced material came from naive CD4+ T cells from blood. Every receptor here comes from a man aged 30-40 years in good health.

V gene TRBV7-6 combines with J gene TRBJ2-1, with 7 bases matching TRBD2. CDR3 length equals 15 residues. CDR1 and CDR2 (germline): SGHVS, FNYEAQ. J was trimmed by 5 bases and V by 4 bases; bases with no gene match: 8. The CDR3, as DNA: TGTGCCAGCAGCTCCTCCGGGACTAACCACAATGAGCAGTTCTTC. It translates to CASSSSGTNHNEQFF.

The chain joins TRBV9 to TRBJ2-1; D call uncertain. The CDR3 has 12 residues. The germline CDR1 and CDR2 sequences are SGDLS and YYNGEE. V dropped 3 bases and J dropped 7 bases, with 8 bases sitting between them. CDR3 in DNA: TGTGCCAGCAGCGCGGTACAGAATGAGCAGTTCTTC. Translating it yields CASSAVQNEQFF. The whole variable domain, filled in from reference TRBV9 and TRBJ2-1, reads DSGVTQTPKHLITATGQRVTLRCSPRSGDLSVYWYQQSLDQGLQFLIQYYNGEERAKGNILERFSAQQFPDLHSELNLSSLELGDSALYFCASSAVQNEQFFGPGTRLTVL.

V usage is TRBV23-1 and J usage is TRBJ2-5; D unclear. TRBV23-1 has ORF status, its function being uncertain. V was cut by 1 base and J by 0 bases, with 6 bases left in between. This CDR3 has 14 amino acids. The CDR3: CASSQYQYQETQYF. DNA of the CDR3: TGCGCCAGCAGTCAATATCAGTACCAAGAGACCCAGTACTTC.

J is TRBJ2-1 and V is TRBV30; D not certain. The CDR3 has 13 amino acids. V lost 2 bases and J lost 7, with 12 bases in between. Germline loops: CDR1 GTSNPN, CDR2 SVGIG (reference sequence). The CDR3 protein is CAWSMLLGNEQFF. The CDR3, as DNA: TGTGCCTGGAGTATGCTCCTTGGGAATGAGCAGTTCTTC.

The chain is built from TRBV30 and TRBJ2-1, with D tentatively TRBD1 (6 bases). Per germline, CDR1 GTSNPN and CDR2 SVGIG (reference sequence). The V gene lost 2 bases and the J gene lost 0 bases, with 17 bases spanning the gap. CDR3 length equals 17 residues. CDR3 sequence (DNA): TGTGCCTGGAGTATTTCCCCGGGGACACCCTCCTACAATGAGCAGTTCTTC. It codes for CAWSISPGTPSYNEQFF.

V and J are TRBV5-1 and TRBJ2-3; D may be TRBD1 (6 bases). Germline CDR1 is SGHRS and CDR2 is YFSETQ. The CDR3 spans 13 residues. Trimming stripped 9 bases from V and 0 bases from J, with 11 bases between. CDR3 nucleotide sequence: TGCGCCACCGCGACAGGTAGCACAGATACGCAGTATTTT. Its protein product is CATATGSTDTQYF. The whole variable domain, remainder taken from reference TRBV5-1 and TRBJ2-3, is KAGVTQTPRYLIKTRGQQVTLSCSPISGHRSVSWYQQTPGQGLQFLFEYFSETQRNKGNFPGRFSGRQFSNSRSEMNVSTLELGDSALYLCATATGSTDTQYFGPGTRLTVL.

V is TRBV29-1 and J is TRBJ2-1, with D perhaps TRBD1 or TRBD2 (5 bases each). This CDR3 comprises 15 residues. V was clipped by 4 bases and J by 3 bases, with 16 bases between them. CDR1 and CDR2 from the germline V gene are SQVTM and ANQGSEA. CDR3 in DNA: TGCAGCGTTGTAGGGGACGGATCCTTCTACAATGAGCAGTTCTTC. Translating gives CSVVGDGSFYNEQFF.

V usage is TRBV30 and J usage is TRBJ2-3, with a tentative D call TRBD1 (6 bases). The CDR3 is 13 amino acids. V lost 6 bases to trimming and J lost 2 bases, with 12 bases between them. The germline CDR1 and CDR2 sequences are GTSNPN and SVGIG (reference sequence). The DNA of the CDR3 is TGTGCCTGCCCCGGACAGTCCACAGATACGCAGTATTTT. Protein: CACPGQSTDTQYF.

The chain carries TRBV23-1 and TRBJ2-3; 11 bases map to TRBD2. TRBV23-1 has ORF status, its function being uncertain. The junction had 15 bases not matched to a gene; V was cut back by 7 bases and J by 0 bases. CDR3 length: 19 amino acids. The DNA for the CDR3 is TGCGCCAGCACCCACCCCCCCCTAGCGGGGGGTATTAGCACAGATACGCAGTATTTT. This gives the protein CASTHPPLAGGISTDTQYF.

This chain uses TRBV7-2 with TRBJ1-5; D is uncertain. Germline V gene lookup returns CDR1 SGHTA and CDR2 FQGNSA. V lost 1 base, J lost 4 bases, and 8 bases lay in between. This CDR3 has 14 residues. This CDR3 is CASSLGQPNQPQHF. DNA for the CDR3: TGTGCCAGCAGCTTAGGGCAGCCTAATCAGCCCCAGCATTTT.

As DNA, the CDR3 is TGCGCCAGCAGCTTAATACTAGCGGGGTCCTACGAGCAGTACTTC. This translates into CASSLILAGSYEQYF. The genes are TRBV5-1 and TRBJ2-7; 10 positions agree with TRBD2. Germline CDR1 is SGHRS and CDR2 is YFSETQ. V was clipped by 2 bases and J by 1 base; unmatched bases: 3. The CDR3 is 15 amino acids.

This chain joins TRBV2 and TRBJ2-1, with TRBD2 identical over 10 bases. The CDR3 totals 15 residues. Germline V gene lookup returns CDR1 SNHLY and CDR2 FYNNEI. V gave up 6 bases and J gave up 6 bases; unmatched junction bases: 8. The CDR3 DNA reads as TGTGCCAGCAGCCCGCAGCGGGAGGGCCGCAATGAGCAGTTCTTC. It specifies CASSPQREGRNEQFF.

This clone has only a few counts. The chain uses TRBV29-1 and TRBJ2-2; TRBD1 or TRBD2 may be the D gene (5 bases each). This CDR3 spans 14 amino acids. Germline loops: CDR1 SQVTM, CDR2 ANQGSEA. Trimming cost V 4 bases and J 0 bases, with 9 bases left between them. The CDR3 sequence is CSVVRGANTGELFF. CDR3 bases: TGCAGCGTTGTAAGAGGGGCGAACACCGGGGAGCTGTTTTTT.